Presented here are 20 T cell receptor beta chains from one specimen sequenced in a study of T cells in Graves' hyperthyroidism and ophthalmopathy. TCR beta CDR3 region amplification was performed from RNA transcripts. A first-round RT-PCR of the TCR CDR3 used the HTBI primer set. TCRdb recomputed calls from the multiplex PCR reads with MiXCR, one row per CDR3 protein. The sample contains 350,000 to 400,000 distinct CDR3 sequences, about a fifth of which appear only once. Input material: blood. These receptors all stem from a woman between 18 and 29 years old with Graves' hyperthyroidism.

CDR3 amino acids: CASLRTHMNTEAFF. CDR3 DNA: TGTGCCAGCCTCCGGACACACATGAACACTGAAGCTTTCTTT. This chain joins TRBV5-6 and TRBJ1-1; a weak D match, TRBD1 (5 bases). The CDR3 loop spans 14 amino acids. The germline V gene encodes CDR1 SGHDT and CDR2 YYEEEE. The V and J ends lost 7 bases and 0 bases respectively, with 13 bases between them.

Many counts were recorded for this clonotype. The chain joins TRBV18 to TRBJ2-5, with D perhaps being TRBD1 or TRBD2 (5 bases each). Per germline, CDR1 KGHSH and CDR2 LQKENI. Trimming removed 2 bases at V and 7 bases at J, with 14 bases between. The CDR3 is 14 amino acids. The CDR3 region is CASSPETGAGTQYF. The CDR3 nucleotides read TGTGCCAGCTCACCAGAAACCGGGGCAGGGACCCAGTACTTC.

This clonotype was seen at least ten times. An end of the junction does not agree with germline; a read error may underlie this. CDR3 amino acids: CASSYGGPVSSPLHF. The DNA of the CDR3 is TGCGCCAGCAGTTACGGCGGGCCAGTTTCTTCACCCCTCCACTTT. This sequence joins TRBV6-2 or TRBV6-3 and TRBJ1-6; D is ambiguous. Germline assignment: CDR1 MNHEY and CDR2 SVGEGT. This CDR3 has 15 amino acids.

There are a few counts of this clonotype. The chain joins TRBV29-1 to TRBJ2-2; 7 positions agree with TRBD2. Germline V gene lookup returns CDR1 SQVTM and CDR2 ANQGSEA. The junction had 3 bases not matched to a gene; V was cut back by 4 bases and J by 1 base. CDR3 length: 14 amino acids. This CDR3 reads CSVGRGVNTGELFF. The CDR3 DNA is TGCAGCGTTGGCCGGGGGGTGAACACCGGGGAGCTGTTTTTT.

This clonotype occurred many times. The chain joins TRBV7-9 to TRBJ2-5; D is perhaps TRBD1 (6 bases). Germline assignment: CDR1 SEHNR and CDR2 FQNEAQ (reference sequence). Trimming took off 6 bases at V and 3 bases at J, with 14 bases between the two ends. The CDR3 totals 14 residues. The CDR3 DNA reads TGTGCCAGCAGACCGACAGGCTTCGAAGAGACCCAGTACTTC. Encoded protein: CASRPTGFEETQYF.

At least ten counts were recorded for this clonotype. The chain uses TRBV20-1 and TRBJ2-2, with D possibly being TRBD1 or TRBD2 (5 bases each). The CDR3 has 16 amino acids. CDR1 and CDR2 from the germline V gene are DFQATT and SNEGSKA (reference sequence). Trimming shortened V by 0 bases and J by 3 bases, and 14 bases separated the two germline ends. The CDR3 DNA sequence: TGCAGTGCTAGAGATGGAGAGGGGTTTGACACCGGGGAGCTGTTTTTT. Its protein product is CSARDGEGFDTGELFF.

This clonotype was observed at least ten times. This chain connects TRBV11-3 to TRBJ2-2; TRBD1 agrees at 7 bases. Germline loops: CDR1 SGHNT, CDR2 YENEEA. V was pared by 1 base and J by 0 bases, with 2 bases of the junction left unmatched. The length of the CDR3 is 16 residues. In DNA, the CDR3 is TGTGCCAGCAGCTTAGGCGGACAGGCGAACACCGGGGAGCTGTTTTTT. It yields the protein CASSLGGQANTGELFF.

The sample holds many counts of this clonotype. In nucleotides, the CDR3 is TGCAGTGCCCAGGACGGTTTATTCGTCCCTGAAGCTTTCTTT. Its protein product is CSAQDGLFVPEAFF. This chain uses TRBV20-1 with TRBJ1-1, with no clear D. This CDR3 is built from 14 residues. CDR1 and CDR2 (germline): DFQATT, SNEGSKA (reference sequence). V was clipped by 6 bases and J by 6 bases, with 20 bases between them.

This clonotype was observed many times. One junction end disagrees with the germline gene, perhaps due to a read error. This chain connects TRBV7-7 to TRBJ1-1; D is perhaps TRBD1 (6 bases). This CDR3 contains 13 residues. Germline values: CDR1 SSHAT, CDR2 FNYEAQ (reference sequence). CDR3 sequence (DNA): TGTGCTAGCAGCCACAGGGTGAACACTGAAGCTTTCTTT. This gives the protein CASSHRVNTEAFF.

This clonotype has a count of ten or more. V and J are TRBV20-1 and TRBJ2-5; D may be TRBD1 (6 bases). Germline V CDR1 and CDR2: DFQATT, SNEGSKA (reference sequence). V was trimmed by 2 bases and J by 2 bases, leaving 6 bases between them. The CDR3 loop spans 12 amino acids. The CDR3, as DNA: TGCAGTGCTAGAAGGGGGCAAGAGACCCAGTACTTC. It yields the protein CSARRGQETQYF.

This clonotype has at least ten counts. The chain couples TRBV11-2 to TRBJ2-7; D perhaps matches TRBD2 (6 bases). This CDR3 region has 14 residues. Trimming cost V 4 bases and J 6 bases, with 16 bases left between them. Germline CDR1 reads SGHAT; CDR2 reads FQNNGV. The CDR3 nucleotides are TGTGCCAGCAGCTCGGGGTTTGGGCGGGGCGAGCAGTACTTC. The encoded protein is CASSSGFGRGEQYF.

This clonotype was detected many times. The CDR3 nucleotides are TGTGCCAGCAGTTTACGGTACAGTAGGGCTAATCAGCCCCAGCATTTT. This encodes CASSLRYSRANQPQHF. The J gene is TRBJ1-5, the V gene TRBV28; D gene uncertain. V shed 2 bases and J shed 4 bases, with 15 bases lying between them. This CDR3 contains 16 residues. Looked up from germline, CDR1 is MDHEN and CDR2 is SYDVKM.

This clonotype was observed many times. The chain joins TRBV12-3 or TRBV12-4 to TRBJ1-1; D gene ambiguous. The CDR3 is made up of 14 amino acids. The ends were cut back, 1 base at V and 4 bases at J, with 10 bases in the middle. DNA of the CDR3: TGTGCCAGCAGTTTAGAGGGTTTTGGCACTGAAGCTTTCTTT. This codes for CASSLEGFGTEAFF.

This clonotype was observed at least ten times. The V call is TRBV7-9, the J call TRBJ2-7; 8 nucleotides align to TRBD2. The CDR3 is made up of 15 amino acids. J was trimmed by 3 bases and V by 5 bases; bases with no gene match: 9. CDR1 and CDR2 (germline): SEHNR, FQNEAQ (reference sequence). The CDR3 spells CASSAGGRGLYEQYF. CDR3 nucleotides: TGTGCCAGCAGCGCGGGGGGACGGGGACTCTACGAGCAGTACTTC.

This rearrangement joins TRBV6-1 to TRBJ2-5; weak D call: TRBD2 (5 bases). V lost 7 bases to trimming and J lost 7 bases, with 13 bases between them. This CDR3 spans 12 amino acids. Per germline, CDR1 MNHNS and CDR2 SASEGT. The CDR3 protein is CASITKLGTQYF. CDR3 bases: TGTGCCAGCATTACAAAACTAGGGACCCAGTACTTC.

This clonotype showed up many times. The chain recombines TRBV6-2 or TRBV6-3 with TRBJ2-4, with TRBD1 matching over 8 bases. Per germline, CDR1 MNHEY and CDR2 SVGEGT. The CDR3 has 17 residues. Unmatched junction bases numbered 6, after V lost 0 bases and J lost 2 bases. The CDR3 nucleotides are TGTGCCAGCAGTTACTCGAAAACAGGGGGAACCAAAAACATTCAGTACTTC. It translates to CASSYSKTGGTKNIQYF.

This clonotype has a count of ten or more. The chain employs TRBV10-3 and TRBJ2-5; TRBD1 aligns across 11 bases. Germline CDR1 is ENHRY and CDR2 is SYGVKD. CDR3 length equals 15 residues. Germline trimming cut 6 bases from V and 5 bases from J; bases unmatched to any gene: 8. The CDR3 region has the DNA TGTGCCATCAGATCGGGGACAGGGGGTTCGGAGACCCAGTACTTC. It translates to CAIRSGTGGSETQYF.

This clonotype was detected ten times or more. The chain couples TRBV12-3 or TRBV12-4 to TRBJ1-1, with D unclear. CDR3 size: 16 residues. The V and J ends lost 2 bases and 2 bases respectively, with 15 bases between them. As DNA, the CDR3 is TGTGCCAGCAGTTTAAGGGCTCAGCTTAGAAACACTGAAGCTTTCTTT. It translates to CASSLRAQLRNTEAFF.

Ten or more counts support this clonotype. The V gene is TRBV20-1, the J gene TRBJ1-3; D possibly corresponds to TRBD1 (6 bases). Trimming left V 3 bases short and J 0 bases short, with 12 bases between. The CDR3 consists of 15 residues. From germline, CDR1 is DFQATT and CDR2 SNEGSKA (reference sequence). CDR3 sequence (DNA): TGCAGTGCTAGCAAGGGGGGGTCCTCTGGAAACACCATATATTTT. Protein product: CSASKGGSSGNTIYF.

This clonotype was counted ten times or more. The chain has TRBV5-1 and TRBJ2-5; 7 bases are shared with TRBD2. V shed 3 bases and J 0 bases; nucleotides not matched to a gene: 5. Looked up from germline, CDR1 is SGHRS and CDR2 is YFSETQ. The CDR3 is 15 amino acids. DNA of the CDR3: TGCGCCAGCAGCTACCTTGGGACTAACCAAGAGACCCAGTACTTC. Protein sequence: CASSYLGTNQETQYF. The full variable domain, its missing parts supplied by reference TRBV5-1 and TRBJ2-5, is KAGVTQTPRYLIKTRGQQVTLSCSPISGHRSVSWYQQTPGQGLQFLFEYFSETQRNKGNFPGRFSGRQFSNSRSEMNVSTLELGDSALYLCASSYLGTNQETQYFGPGTRLLVL.